This T cell receptor beta chain was recorded in a study of T cells in Graves' hyperthyroidism and ophthalmopathy. From germline, CDR1 is LGHDT and CDR2 YNNKEL (reference sequence). The CDR3 extends over 15 amino acids. Researchers amplified the TCR beta CDR3 regions from RNA transcripts. The study used the HTBI primer set for a first-round RT-PCR of the TCR CDR3. One entry per CDR3 protein, called by TCRdb with MiXCR from the multiplex PCR reads. This sample has about 480,000 distinct CDR3 sequences; roughly 22% occur once, and the top ten carry around 47%. Findings and caveats of the study: Before onset, by a median of approximately 6.2 months, the model predicted ophthalmopathy.

Concerning this clonotype itself: Its target is not known. Being one base from a much bigger clone, this may be a read error.

Diagnosis relied on clinical symptoms, serum thyroxine and TRAb, thyroid ultrasound and orbital computed tomography. This sample holds PBMCs from roughly 10 ml fresh peripheral blood. The rearrangement links TRBV3-1 to TRBJ1-1, with D possibly being TRBD1 (6 bases). This receptor was taken from a woman in her 70s with Graves' ophthalmopathy. The sample comprised blood. CDR3 protein: CASRLDLTGGTGAFF. The DNA of the CDR3 is TGTGCCAGCAGACTAGACCTCACTGGGGGCACTGGAGCTTTCTTT.